Listed here is a single T cell receptor beta chain. Its antigen is not known. Separation by sorting yielded CD4+ and CD8+ T cells from PBMCs. The germline V gene has CDR1 SQVTM and CDR2 ANQGSEA. V shed 1 base and J 2 bases; nucleotides not matched to a gene: 2. CDR3 length equals 13 residues. The sample is drawn from a study of CD8+ T cells in alopecia areata. Sequencing relied on a cDNA template that was reverse transcribed from extracted RNA. Repertoires were generated with immunoSEQ multiplex PCR, while TCRdb's copy carries only in-frame clones and drops some. Of around 190,000 clones listed, around three fifths are singletons. Study observations and caveats: Elevated clonality characterized lesional scalp relative to normal scalp, particularly in alopecia totalis/universalis. Relative to mice, TCR sharing across patients was less clear, a difference possibly HLA-related. Sequencing of scalp samples also captures resident alphabeta T cells of normal skin.

V and J are TRBV29-1 and TRBJ2-7, with 7 bases that match TRBD1. The material sequenced was CD8+ T cells sorted from blood. The sequence was obtained from a human donor in good health. The CDR3 protein is CSVEVGTAYEQYF. The CDR3 coding sequence is TGCAGCGTTGAAGTCGGGACAGCCTACGAGCAGTACTTC.